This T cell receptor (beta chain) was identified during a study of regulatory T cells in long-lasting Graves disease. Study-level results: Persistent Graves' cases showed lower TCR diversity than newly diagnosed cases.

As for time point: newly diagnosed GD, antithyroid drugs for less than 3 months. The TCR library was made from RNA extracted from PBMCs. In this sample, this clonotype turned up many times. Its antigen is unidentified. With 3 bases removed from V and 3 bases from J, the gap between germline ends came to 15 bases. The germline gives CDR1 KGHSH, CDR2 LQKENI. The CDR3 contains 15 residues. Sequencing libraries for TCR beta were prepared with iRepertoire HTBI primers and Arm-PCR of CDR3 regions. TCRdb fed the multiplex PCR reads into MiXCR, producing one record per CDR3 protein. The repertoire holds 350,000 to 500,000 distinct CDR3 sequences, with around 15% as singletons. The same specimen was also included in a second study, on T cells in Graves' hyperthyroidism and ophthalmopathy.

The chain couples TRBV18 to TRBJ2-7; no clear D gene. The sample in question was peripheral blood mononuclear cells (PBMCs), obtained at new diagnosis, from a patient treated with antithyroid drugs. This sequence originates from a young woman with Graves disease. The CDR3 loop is CASSPGPKPHYEQYF. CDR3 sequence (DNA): TGTGCCAGCTCACCTGGACCCAAACCTCACTACGAGCAGTACTTC.